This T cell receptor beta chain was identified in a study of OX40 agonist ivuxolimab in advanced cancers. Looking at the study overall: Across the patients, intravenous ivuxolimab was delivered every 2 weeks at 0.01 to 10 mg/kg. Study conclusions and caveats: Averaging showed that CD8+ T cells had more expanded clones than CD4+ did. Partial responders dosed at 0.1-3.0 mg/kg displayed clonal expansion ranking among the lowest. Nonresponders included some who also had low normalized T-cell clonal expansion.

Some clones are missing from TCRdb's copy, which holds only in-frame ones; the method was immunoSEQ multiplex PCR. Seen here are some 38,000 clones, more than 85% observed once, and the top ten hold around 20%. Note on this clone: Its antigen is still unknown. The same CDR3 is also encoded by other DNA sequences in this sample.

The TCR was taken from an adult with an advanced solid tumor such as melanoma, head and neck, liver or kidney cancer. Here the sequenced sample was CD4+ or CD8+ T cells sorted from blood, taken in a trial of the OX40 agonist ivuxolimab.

DNA of the CDR3: TGTGCCAGCAGTTTATCCCCAGGGACTCCGGCCCCAGATACGCAGTATTTT. Encoded protein: CASSLSPGTPAPDTQYF. This chain joins TRBV28 and TRBJ2-3, with D possibly TRBD2 on 6 matching bases. V shed 1 base and J shed 4 bases, with 18 bases lying between them. The CDR3 sequence is 17 residues long. Germline CDR1 MDHEN, CDR2 SYDVKM.